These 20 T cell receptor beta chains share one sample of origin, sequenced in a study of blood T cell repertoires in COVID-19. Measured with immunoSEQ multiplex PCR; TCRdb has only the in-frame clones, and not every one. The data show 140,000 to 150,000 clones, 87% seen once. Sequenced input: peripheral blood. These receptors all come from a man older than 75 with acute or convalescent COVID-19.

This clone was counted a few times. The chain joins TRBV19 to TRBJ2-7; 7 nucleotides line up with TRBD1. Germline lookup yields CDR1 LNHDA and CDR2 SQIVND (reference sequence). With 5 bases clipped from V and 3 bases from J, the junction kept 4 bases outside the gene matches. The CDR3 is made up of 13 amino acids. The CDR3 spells CASSRDSLYEQYF. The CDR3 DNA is TGTGCCAGTAGTCGGGACAGTCTCTACGAGCAGTACTTC.

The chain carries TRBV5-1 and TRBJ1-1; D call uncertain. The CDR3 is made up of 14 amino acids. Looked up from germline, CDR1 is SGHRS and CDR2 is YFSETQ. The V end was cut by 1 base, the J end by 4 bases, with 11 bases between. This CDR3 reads CASSLQAGGTEAFF. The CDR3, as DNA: TGCGCCAGCAGCTTGCAGGCCGGAGGCACTGAAGCTTTCTTT.

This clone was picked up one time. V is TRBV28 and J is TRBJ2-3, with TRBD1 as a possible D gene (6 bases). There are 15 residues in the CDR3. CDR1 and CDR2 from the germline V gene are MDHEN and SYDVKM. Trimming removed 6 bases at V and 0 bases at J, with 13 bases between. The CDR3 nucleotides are TGTGCCAGCAGACACTACGGACAGAGCACAGATACGCAGTATTTT. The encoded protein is CASRHYGQSTDTQYF.

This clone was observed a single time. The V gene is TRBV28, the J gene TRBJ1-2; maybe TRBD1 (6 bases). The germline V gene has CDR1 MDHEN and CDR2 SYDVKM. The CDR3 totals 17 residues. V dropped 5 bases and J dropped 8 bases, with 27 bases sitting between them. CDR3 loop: CASSPRDDGTPSRGYTF. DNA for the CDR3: TGTGCCAGCAGTCCGAGAGACGACGGGACACCAAGTAGGGGCTACACCTTC.

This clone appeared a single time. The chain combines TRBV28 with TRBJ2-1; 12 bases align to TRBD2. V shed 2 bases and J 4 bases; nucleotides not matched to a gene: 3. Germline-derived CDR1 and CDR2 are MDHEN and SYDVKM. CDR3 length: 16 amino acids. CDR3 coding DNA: TGTGCCAGCAGTTTACGGACTAGCGGGAAATACAATGAGCAGTTCTTC. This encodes CASSLRTSGKYNEQFF.

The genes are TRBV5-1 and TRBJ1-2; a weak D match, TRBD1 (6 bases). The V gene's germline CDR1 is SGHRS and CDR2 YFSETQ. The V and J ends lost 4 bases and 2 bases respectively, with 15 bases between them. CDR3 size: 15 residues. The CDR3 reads CASSPSGQSNYGYTF. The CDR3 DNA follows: TGCGCCAGCAGCCCCTCCGGACAGTCGAACTATGGCTACACCTTC.

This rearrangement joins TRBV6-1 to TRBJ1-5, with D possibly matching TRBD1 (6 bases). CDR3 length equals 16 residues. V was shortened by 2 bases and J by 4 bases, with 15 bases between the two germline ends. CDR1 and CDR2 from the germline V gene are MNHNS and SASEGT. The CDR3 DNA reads TGTGCCAGCAGTGAACAGTGGGGCAGGGGAAATCAGCCCCAGCATTTT. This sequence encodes CASSEQWGRGNQPQHF.

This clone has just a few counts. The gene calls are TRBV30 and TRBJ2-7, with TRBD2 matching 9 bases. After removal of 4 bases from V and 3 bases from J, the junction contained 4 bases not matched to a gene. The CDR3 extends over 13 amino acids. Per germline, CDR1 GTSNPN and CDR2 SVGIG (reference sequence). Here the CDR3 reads CAWKRGANYEQYF. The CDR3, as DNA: TGTGCCTGGAAGCGGGGGGCGAACTACGAGCAGTACTTC.

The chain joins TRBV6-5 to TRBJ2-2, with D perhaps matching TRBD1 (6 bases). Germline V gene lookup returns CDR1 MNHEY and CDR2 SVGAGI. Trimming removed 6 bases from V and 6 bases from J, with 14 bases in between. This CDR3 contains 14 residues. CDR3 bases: TGTGCCAGCAGCCTCGAAAGGGGGTCCGGGGAGCTGTTTTTT. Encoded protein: CASSLERGSGELFF.

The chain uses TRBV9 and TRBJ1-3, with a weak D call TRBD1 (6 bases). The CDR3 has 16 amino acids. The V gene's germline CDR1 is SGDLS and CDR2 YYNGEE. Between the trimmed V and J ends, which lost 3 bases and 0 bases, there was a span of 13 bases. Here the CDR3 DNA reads TGTGCCAGCAGCGCTTTGACAGGAAGCTCTGGAAACACCATATATTTT. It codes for CASSALTGSSGNTIYF.

The chain's CDR3 is CASSGLAGGLDTQYF. DNA for the CDR3: TGTGCCAGCAGCGGACTAGCGGGAGGGTTGGATACGCAGTATTTT. The chain carries TRBV3-1 (or the pseudogene TRBV3-2) and TRBJ2-3, with TRBD2 matching over 15 bases. After removal of 5 bases from V and 6 bases from J, the junction contained 3 bases not matched to a gene. CDR3 length: 15 amino acids. From germline, CDR1 is LGHDT and CDR2 YNNKEL (reference sequence).

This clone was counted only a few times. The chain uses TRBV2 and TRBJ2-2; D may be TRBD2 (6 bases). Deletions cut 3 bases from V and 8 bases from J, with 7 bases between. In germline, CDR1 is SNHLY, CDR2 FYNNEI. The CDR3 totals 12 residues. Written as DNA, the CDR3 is TGTGCCAGCAGTGATCGGGGGGGGGAGCTGTTTTTT. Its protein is CASSDRGGELFF.

In nucleotides, the CDR3 is TGTGCCAGCAGTGCCCAAGGTAGCGGGAGGACTGGGGCCAACGTCCTGACTTTC. Its translation: CASSAQGSGRTGANVLTF. The rearrangement uses TRBV25-1 and TRBJ2-6; 10 bases line up with TRBD2. Trimming cost V 4 bases and J 2 bases; bases outside gene matches: 8. This CDR3 is built from 18 residues. CDR1 and CDR2 (germline): MGHDK, SYGVNS. The full variable domain, rest sourced from reference TRBV25-1 and TRBJ2-6, is EADIYQTPRYLVIGTGKKITLECSQTMGHDKMYWYQQDPGMELHLIHYSYGVNSTEKGDLSSESTVSRIRTEHFPLTLESARPSHTSQYLCASSAQGSGRTGANVLTFGAGSRLTVL.

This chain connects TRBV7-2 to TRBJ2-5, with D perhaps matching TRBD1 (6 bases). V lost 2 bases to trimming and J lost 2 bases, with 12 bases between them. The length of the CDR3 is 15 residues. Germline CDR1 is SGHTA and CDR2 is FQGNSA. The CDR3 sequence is CASSLSPGVQETQYF. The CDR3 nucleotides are TGTGCCAGCAGCTTATCCCCAGGGGTTCAAGAGACCCAGTACTTC.

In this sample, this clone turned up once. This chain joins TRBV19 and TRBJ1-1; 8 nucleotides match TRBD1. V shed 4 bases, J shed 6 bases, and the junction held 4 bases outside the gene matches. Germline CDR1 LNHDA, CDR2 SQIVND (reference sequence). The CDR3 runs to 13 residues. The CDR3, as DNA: TGTGCCAGTAGTAAGGGACAGGTATCTGAAGCTTTCTTT. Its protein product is CASSKGQVSEAFF.

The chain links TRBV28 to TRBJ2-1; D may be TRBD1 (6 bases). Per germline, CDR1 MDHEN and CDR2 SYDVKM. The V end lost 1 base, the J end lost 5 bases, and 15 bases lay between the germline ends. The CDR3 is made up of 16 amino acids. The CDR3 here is CASSLSLPGVHNEQFF. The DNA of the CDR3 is TGTGCCAGCAGTTTATCCCTCCCAGGGGTCCACAATGAGCAGTTCTTC.

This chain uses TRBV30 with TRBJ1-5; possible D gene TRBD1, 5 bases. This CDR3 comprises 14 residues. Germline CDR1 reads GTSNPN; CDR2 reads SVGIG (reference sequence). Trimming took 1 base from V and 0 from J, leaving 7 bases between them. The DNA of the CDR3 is TGTGCCTGGAGTGGGGGGGATAGCAATCAGCCCCAGCATTTT. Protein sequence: CAWSGGDSNQPQHF. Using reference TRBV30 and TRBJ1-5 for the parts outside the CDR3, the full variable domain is SQTIHQWPATLVQPVGSPLSLECTVEGTSNPNLYWYRQAAGRGLQLLFYSVGIGQISSEVPQNLSASRPQDRQFILSSKKLLLSDSGFYLCAWSGGDSNQPQHFGDGTRLSIL.

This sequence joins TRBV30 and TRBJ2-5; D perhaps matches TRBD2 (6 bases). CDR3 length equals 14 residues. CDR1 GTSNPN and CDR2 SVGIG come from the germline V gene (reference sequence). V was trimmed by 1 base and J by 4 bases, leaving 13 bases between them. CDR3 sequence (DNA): TGTGCCTGGAGTGGGGGGGTGCAGGGAGAGACCCAGTACTTC. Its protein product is CAWSGGVQGETQYF.

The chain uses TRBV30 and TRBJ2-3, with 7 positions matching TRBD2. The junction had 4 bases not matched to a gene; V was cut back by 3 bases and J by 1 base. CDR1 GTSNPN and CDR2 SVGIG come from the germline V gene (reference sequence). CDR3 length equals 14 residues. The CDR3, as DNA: TGTGCCTGGAGGGGAGGGAAGGGCACAGATACGCAGTATTTT. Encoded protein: CAWRGGKGTDTQYF.

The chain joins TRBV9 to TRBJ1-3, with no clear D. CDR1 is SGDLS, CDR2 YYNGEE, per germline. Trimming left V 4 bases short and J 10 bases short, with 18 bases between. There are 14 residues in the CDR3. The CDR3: CASSPRGEISTIYF. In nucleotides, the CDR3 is TGTGCCAGCAGCCCCAGAGGAGAGATATCGACCATATATTTT.